This T cell receptor (beta chain) was recorded in a study of blood T cell repertoires in COVID-19 (dated by TCRdb to the early 2020s). Broadly, across the study: Samples covering the acute and convalescent phases of COVID-19 were provided by collaborators in the United States, Italy and Spain. Samples were obtained from the ongoing ImmuneRACE study (first 160 participants) and from roughly 1,300 subjects provided by 6 global collaborators. Where available, HLA class I and class II types were taken from metadata supplied by the sample provider and were not determined by assay-based typing. A de-identified subject ID, COVID-19 status, age in years and sex were almost always included in the sample metadata. Subjects who had been exposed to COVID-19, were actively infected with it, or had recovered from it provided the deeply sampled blood TCRbeta repertoires that made up the dataset. The repertoires were released in a freely available public database intended as a resource for research on the immune response to SARS-CoV-2. The prospective study material was composed of cDNA or gDNA derived from T cells, B-cell-depleted T cells, or PBMCs. Findings and caveats that apply to the study as a whole: Clinical and demographic metadata were provided uncurated, with the amount varying by source and participant.

The CDR3, from cysteine to phenylalanine, totals 14 residues. Only the CDR3 DNA is retained, 42 bases long and in frame from the first base. The germline V gene specifies SGDLS as CDR1 and YYNGEE as CDR2. The V end gives up 4 bases and the J end 7 bases, leaving 5 bases in the junction not matched to a gene. The collaborating institutions used their own protocols to collect whole blood in K2EDTA tubes. For TCRbeta analysis, collaborators shipped samples in one of three forms: frozen whole blood, isolated PBMCs, or DNA extracted from either of those sample types. The immunoSEQ Assay, a bias-controlled multiplex PCR, was used to amplify TCRbeta CDR3 regions from genomic DNA. The source study handled its data this way. The number of nucleated cells in each sample was estimated from the amplification of reference gene primers within the assay. To quantify the absolute abundance of each unique TCRbeta CDR3 rearrangement, sequence reads were collapsed and filtered. For each sample, productive Simpson clonality was calculated by taking the square root of Simpson's diversity index across productive rearrangements. TCRdb carries this immuneACCESS record with in-frame sequences only. Its versions omit some clonotypes, under half of them owing to an unresolved V gene in the studies checked, with the rest unexplained. The V and J calls and clone size come from that table; D and trimming were worked out from the DNA. This sample holds around 110,000 clones; roughly 85% were observed only once. In total, the top ten clones hold about 2.1% of the sample.

About this clone itself: It has no known antigen specificity. No base quality information exists; no much larger clone differs at one position.

The receptor was derived from a man aged 30-40 years with acute or convalescent COVID-19. Recombination connected TRBV9 to TRBJ1-6, with 7 bases in between that match TRBD1. The sample taken for sequencing was peripheral blood. The CDR3 region reads CASSPWTGNSPLHF. The DNA is as follows: TGTGCCAGCAGCCCCTGGACAGGCAATTCACCCCTCCACTTT.